These 11 T cell receptor beta chains were sequenced from one sample in a study of blood T cell repertoires in COVID-19 (dated by TCRdb to 2020 to 2022). The protocol used for the library was the immunoSEQ multiplex PCR assay. In its TCRdb copy, this immuneACCESS table keeps in-frame sequences only and misses some clones. Where compared with another copy, unresolved V genes explain less than half of these, and the others have no known cause. This sample holds 270,000 or so clones; around nine tenths were observed only once. The ten largest account for about 2.7% of the sample. Sequencing input: PBMCs or T cells enriched from blood (not recorded which). Receptors were obtained from a woman under 30 who had recovered from COVID-19.

The V and J genes are TRBV7-3 and TRBJ2-2; the match to TRBD2 covers 10 bases. The CDR3 runs to 16 residues. CDR1 SGHTA and CDR2 FQGTGA come from the germline V gene. Losses at the gene ends were 3 bases for V and 7 bases for J; bases not matched to a gene: 8. The CDR3 spells CASSLSAGGPGGELFF. The CDR3 DNA reads TGTGCCAGCAGCTTGTCAGCGGGAGGGCCTGGCGGGGAGCTGTTTTTT.

In this sample, this clone turned up a few times. The chain combines TRBV11-2 with TRBJ2-7; tentatively, D is TRBD2 (5 bases). CDR1 is SGHAT and CDR2 is FQNNGV in the germline V gene. The CDR3 is 17 amino acids. V was pared by 6 bases and J by 7 bases, with 28 bases between. In nucleotides, the CDR3 is TGTGCCAGCAGTCCTAGACTGGTGGCGGTCCCTCCGGGGGAGCAGTACTTC. As protein: CASSPRLVAVPPGEQYF.

J is TRBJ1-3 and V is TRBV29-1; the D is unclear. Germline-derived CDR1 and CDR2 are SQVTM and ANQGSEA. The CDR3 is 13 residues long. Deletions cut 3 bases from V and 6 bases from J, with 12 bases between. The CDR3 nucleotides read TGCAGCGTTGAGATGTACCAGGCAAACACCATATATTTT. It is translated as CSVEMYQANTIYF.

The table lists this clone with a few counts. This chain connects TRBV7-9 to TRBJ1-4, with D unresolved. The V gene's germline CDR1 is SEHNR and CDR2 FQNEAQ (reference sequence). The V gene lost 5 bases and the J gene lost 8 bases, with 15 bases spanning the gap. The CDR3 totals 14 residues. DNA for the CDR3: TGTGCCAGCAGCCTCTCGTGGGCTCAGGAAAAACTGTTTTTT. As protein: CASSLSWAQEKLFF.

This clone has just one count. The chain combines TRBV7-9 with TRBJ2-3, with 9 bases aligning to TRBD2. J lost 7 bases, V lost 5 bases, and 4 bases had no gene match. CDR1 is SEHNR, CDR2 FQNEAQ, per germline (reference sequence). The CDR3 has 13 residues. The CDR3 is CASSISGSHTQYF. The CDR3 bases are TGTGCCAGCAGCATTAGCGGGAGCCATACGCAGTATTTT. Variable domain in full (rest from reference TRBV7-9 and TRBJ2-3): DTGVSQNPRHKITKRGQNVTFRCDPISEHNRLYWYRQTLGQGPEFLTYFQNEAQLEKSRLLSDRFSAERPKGSFSTLEIQRTEQGDSAMYLCASSISGSHTQYFGPGTRLTVL.

The CDR3 sequence: CASSLAQGLGYGYTF. The CDR3 DNA reads TGTGCCAGCAGCTTAGCTCAGGGACTGGGATATGGCTACACCTTC. The chain uses TRBV7-2 and TRBJ1-2, with TRBD1 as a possible D gene (5 bases). Per the germline V gene, CDR1 is SGHTA and CDR2 is FQGNSA. Trimming removed 0 bases from V and 5 bases from J, with 13 bases in between. CDR3 size: 15 residues.

J is TRBJ2-5 and V is TRBV3-1 (or the pseudogene TRBV3-2), with 10 nucleotides matching TRBD1. Trimming removed 0 bases from V and 5 bases from J; junction bases left unmatched: 6. Germline-derived CDR1 and CDR2 are LGHDT and YNNKEL (reference sequence). This CDR3 has 16 amino acids. The CDR3 here is CASSQDRDRGKETQYF. CDR3 nucleotides: TGTGCCAGCAGCCAAGATCGGGACAGGGGTAAGGAGACCCAGTACTTC.

This chain uses TRBV30 with TRBJ2-1; D may be TRBD2 (5 bases). The germline CDR1 and CDR2 sequences are GTSNPN and SVGIG (reference sequence). V was cut by 1 base and J by 7 bases, with 23 bases left in between. The CDR3 is 17 amino acids. For the CDR3, the DNA is TGTGCCTGGAGTGCCCTGCCCCCTGGCGGGTGGGTAAATGAGCAGTTCTTC. It codes for CAWSALPPGGWVNEQFF.

The chain carries TRBV5-5 and TRBJ2-3, with D tentatively TRBD2 (7 bases). CDR3 length: 20 amino acids. Between the trimmed V and J ends, which lost 1 base and 8 bases, there was a span of 32 bases. Germline assignment: CDR1 SGHKS and CDR2 YYEKEE (reference sequence). Here the CDR3 reads CASSLYLQWGGGEESGTQYF. In DNA form, the CDR3 reads TGTGCCAGCAGCTTGTATCTTCAGTGGGGCGGGGGCGAAGAGTCGGGTACGCAGTATTTT.

This chain uses TRBV4-1 with TRBJ2-5; D ambiguous. The V end lost 4 bases, the J end lost 1 base, and 13 bases lay between the germline ends. Germline V lookup: CDR1 MGHRA, CDR2 YSYEKL. This CDR3 has 15 residues. CDR3 protein: CASSPLPVIQETQYF. The CDR3 DNA reads TGCGCCAGCAGCCCTCTACCGGTTATCCAAGAGACCCAGTACTTC.

The rearrangement links TRBV11-3 to TRBJ2-7; 8 nucleotides line up with TRBD2. Germline lookup yields CDR1 SGHNT and CDR2 YENEEA. After removal of 4 bases from V and 3 bases from J, the junction contained 11 bases not matched to a gene. This CDR3 contains 16 residues. The CDR3 sequence is CASSWAGGSGVYEQYF. In DNA form, the CDR3 reads TGTGCCAGCAGCTGGGCGGGGGGATCAGGTGTCTACGAGCAGTACTTC.